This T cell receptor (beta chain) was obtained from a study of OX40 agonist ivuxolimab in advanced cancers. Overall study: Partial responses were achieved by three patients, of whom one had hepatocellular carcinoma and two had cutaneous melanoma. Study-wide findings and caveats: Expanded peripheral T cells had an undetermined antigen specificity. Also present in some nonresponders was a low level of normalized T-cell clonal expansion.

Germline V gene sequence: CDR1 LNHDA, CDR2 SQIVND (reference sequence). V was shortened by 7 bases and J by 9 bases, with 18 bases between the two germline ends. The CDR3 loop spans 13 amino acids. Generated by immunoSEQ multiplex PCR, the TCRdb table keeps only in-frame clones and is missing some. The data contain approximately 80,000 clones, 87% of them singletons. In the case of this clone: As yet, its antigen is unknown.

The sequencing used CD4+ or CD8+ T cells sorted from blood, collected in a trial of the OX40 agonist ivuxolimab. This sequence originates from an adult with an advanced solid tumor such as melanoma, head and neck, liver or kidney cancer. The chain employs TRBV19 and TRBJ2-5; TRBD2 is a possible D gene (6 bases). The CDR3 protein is CASTPQVGEAQYF. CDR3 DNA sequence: TGTGCCAGTACCCCGCAGGTAGGGGAGGCCCAGTACTTC.